This passage covers 26 T cell receptor beta chains from one sample sequenced in a study of blood T cell repertoires in COVID-19. Measured with immunoSEQ multiplex PCR; TCRdb has only the in-frame clones, and not every one. The repertoire holds fewer than 85,000 clones, with 65% to 85% as singletons. Sequenced input: peripheral blood. The source of these receptors is a human donor in a cohort sampled during active COVID-19.

The chain links TRBV6-6 to TRBJ2-7; unclear D gene. Germline CDR1 MNHNY, CDR2 SVGAGI (reference sequence). The CDR3 loop spans 12 amino acids. With 6 bases removed from V and 1 base from J, the gap between germline ends came to 7 bases. The CDR3 bases are TGTGCCAGCAGCCCGGAGTCCTACGAGCAGTACTTC. Translating gives CASSPESYEQYF.

CDR3 sequence reads: CASSPDLQGSLGNSPLHF. Here the CDR3 DNA reads TGCGCCAGCAGCCCGGACCTGCAGGGAAGTTTAGGTAATTCACCCCTCCACTTT. The chain has TRBV5-1 and TRBJ1-6; perhaps TRBD1 as D (5 bases). The CDR3 is 18 amino acids. V shed 4 bases and J shed 6 bases, with 23 bases lying between them. Germline assignment: CDR1 SGHRS and CDR2 YFSETQ. Complete variable domain (other parts from reference TRBV5-1 and TRBJ1-6): KAGVTQTPRYLIKTRGQQVTLSCSPISGHRSVSWYQQTPGQGLQFLFEYFSETQRNKGNFPGRFSGRQFSNSRSEMNVSTLELGDSALYLCASSPDLQGSLGNSPLHFGNGTRLTVT.

This chain connects TRBV5-3 to TRBJ2-1; 16 bases map to TRBD2. TRBV5-3 is sorted into the ORF group, with uncertain function. The CDR3 extends over 18 amino acids. With V trimmed by 4 bases and J by 2 bases, 6 bases remained unmatched. The CDR3 sequence is CARSPGTSGGDPYNEQFF. In nucleotides, the CDR3 is TGTGCCAGAAGCCCCGGGACTAGCGGGGGGGACCCCTACAATGAGCAGTTCTTC.

V is TRBV6-5 and J is TRBJ1-2; maybe TRBD1 (5 bases). Per the germline V gene, CDR1 is MNHEY and CDR2 is SVGAGI. This CDR3 is 11 amino acids long. Deletions cut 5 bases from V and 8 bases from J, with 9 bases between. The CDR3 here is CASSTGGGYTF. The CDR3 DNA sequence: TGTGCCAGCAGTACGGGGGGGGGCTACACCTTC.

Only a few counts were recorded for this clone. The chain has TRBV3-1 (or the pseudogene TRBV3-2) and TRBJ2-7, with D possibly being TRBD2 (5 bases). From germline, CDR1 is LGHDT and CDR2 YNNKEL (reference sequence). The CDR3 runs 14 residues. With 0 bases removed from V and 2 bases from J, the gap between germline ends came to 8 bases. CDR3 in amino acids: CASSQDGDTYEQYF. The DNA for the CDR3 is TGTGCCAGCAGCCAAGACGGGGATACCTACGAGCAGTACTTC.

This chain links TRBV7-9 with TRBJ2-5, with 7 bases identical to TRBD1. The germline gives CDR1 SEHNR, CDR2 FQNEAQ (reference sequence). The CDR3 is made up of 15 amino acids. The V and J ends lost 5 bases and 1 base, in that order; junction bases with no gene match: 7. CDR3 region: CASSKDRAPQETQYF. CDR3 nucleotide sequence: TGTGCCAGCAGCAAAGACAGGGCCCCCCAAGAGACCCAGTACTTC. The full variable domain, rest sourced from reference TRBV7-9 and TRBJ2-5, is DTGVSQNPRHKITKRGQNVTFRCDPISEHNRLYWYRQTLGQGPEFLTYFQNEAQLEKSRLLSDRFSAERPKGSFSTLEIQRTEQGDSAMYLCASSKDRAPQETQYFGPGTRLLVL.

The rearrangement joins TRBV5-1 to TRBJ2-5, with TRBD1 identical over 8 bases. V lost 4 bases to trimming and J lost 2 bases; unmatched junction nucleotides: 7. Germline loops: CDR1 SGHRS, CDR2 YFSETQ. This CDR3 region has 15 residues. CDR3: CASSGTGTGQETQYF. The CDR3 DNA sequence: TGCGCCAGCAGCGGAACCGGGACAGGTCAAGAGACCCAGTACTTC.

The gene calls are TRBV28 and TRBJ2-3; 10 nucleotides align to TRBD1. The junction had 4 bases not matched to a gene; V was cut back by 6 bases and J by 1 base. CDR3 length: 15 amino acids. Germline CDR1 reads MDHEN; CDR2 reads SYDVKM. CDR3 amino acids: CASSDRGRGTDTQYF. The CDR3 bases are TGTGCCAGCAGCGACAGGGGGCGCGGCACAGATACGCAGTATTTT.

This chain connects TRBV7-8 to TRBJ1-3; D is undetermined. With 1 base removed from V and 0 bases from J, the gap between germline ends came to 10 bases. The CDR3 has 16 residues. The germline V gene encodes CDR1 SGHVS and CDR2 FQNEAQ. CDR3 sequence (DNA): TGTGCCAGCAGCTTAGTTGGCGGCTACTCTGGAAACACCATATATTTT. It codes for CASSLVGGYSGNTIYF.

This clone has just a few counts. The chain joins TRBV18 to TRBJ2-7; 8 nucleotides match TRBD2. V shed 6 bases, J shed 2 bases, and the junction held 12 bases outside the gene matches. Germline assignment: CDR1 KGHSH and CDR2 LQKENI. The CDR3 consists of 16 residues. Here the CDR3 reads CASSLEGGLGTYEQYF. The CDR3 DNA is TGTGCCAGCTCCCTAGAGGGGGGACTAGGGACCTACGAGCAGTACTTC. Drawing the rest from reference TRBV18 and TRBJ2-7, the complete variable domain is NAGVMQNPRHLVRRRGQEARLRCSPMKGHSHVYWYRQLPEEGLKFMVYLQKENIIDESGMPKERFSAEFPKEGPSILRIQQVVRGDSAAYFCASSLEGGLGTYEQYFGPGTRLTVT.

V and J are TRBV18 and TRBJ2-1; 12 nucleotides match TRBD2. The J segment lost 6 bases and the V segment lost 2 bases, leaving 5 bases of the junction unmatched. There are 16 residues in the CDR3. The germline V gene has CDR1 KGHSH and CDR2 LQKENI. The CDR3 here is CASSPRPSGGANEQFF. The CDR3 region has the DNA TGTGCCAGCTCACCAAGACCTAGCGGGGGGGCCAATGAGCAGTTCTTC.

The V and J genes are TRBV4-1 and TRBJ1-1, with TRBD1 matching 7 bases. The CDR3 totals 16 residues. Germline V gives CDR1 MGHRA, CDR2 YSYEKL. With V trimmed by 4 bases and J by 2 bases, 10 bases remained unmatched. The CDR3 region has the DNA TGCGCCAGCAGCCCCGGGGCCAACAGGGGAAACACTGAAGCTTTCTTT. Translating it yields CASSPGANRGNTEAFF.

This chain links TRBV9 with TRBJ1-1; 10 bases are a match to TRBD1. After removal of 0 bases from V and 4 bases from J, the junction contained 0 bases not matched to a gene. The CDR3 loop spans 14 amino acids. Germline V gives CDR1 SGDLS, CDR2 YYNGEE. This CDR3 reads CASSVGDRGTEAFF. For the CDR3, the DNA is TGTGCCAGCAGCGTAGGGGACAGGGGCACTGAAGCTTTCTTT.

The V call is TRBV3-1 (or the pseudogene TRBV3-2), the J call TRBJ2-3, with 7 bases that match TRBD1. The CDR3 spans 15 residues. Per germline, CDR1 LGHDT and CDR2 YNNKEL (reference sequence). The trim removed 4 bases at V and 1 base at J, leaving 5 bases unmatched. The CDR3 loop reads CASSLTGQRTDTQYF. The CDR3 region has the DNA TGTGCCAGCAGCCTGACGGGACAGCGCACAGATACGCAGTATTTT.

CDR3 DNA: TGTGCCAGCAGCCCCCGAGGGGCGGGGGATCAAGAGACCCAGTACTTC. It specifies CASSPRGAGDQETQYF. The rearrangement links TRBV7-6 to TRBJ2-5; 7 nucleotides align to TRBD2. The V gene's germline CDR1 is SGHVS and CDR2 FNYEAQ. V shed 5 bases, J shed 2 bases, and the junction held 11 bases outside the gene matches. There are 16 residues in the CDR3. Complete variable domain (other parts from reference TRBV7-6 and TRBJ2-5): GAGVSQSPRYKVTKRGQDVALRCDPISGHVSLYWYRQALGQGPEFLTYFNYEAQQDKSGLPNDRFSAERPEGSISTLTIQRTEQRDSAMYRCASSPRGAGDQETQYFGPGTRLLVL.

This chain links TRBV4-2 with TRBJ2-7; weak D call: TRBD1 (6 bases). The V gene's germline CDR1 is LGHNA and CDR2 YNFKEQ. V was trimmed by 2 bases and J by 3 bases, leaving 14 bases between them. The CDR3 is made up of 15 amino acids. CDR3 loop: CASSQFGDTSYEQYF. The CDR3 DNA follows: TGTGCCAGCAGCCAATTCGGGGACACCAGCTACGAGCAGTACTTC.

The chain combines TRBV19 with TRBJ2-5; 11 bases are a match to TRBD2. Germline V CDR1 and CDR2: LNHDA, SQIVND (reference sequence). This CDR3 is 16 amino acids long. J gave up 2 bases and V 3 bases, and 5 bases lay outside the gene matches. DNA of the CDR3: TGTGCCAGTAGTATCCTAGCGGGGGGCCTACAAGAGACCCAGTACTTC. It yields the protein CASSILAGGLQETQYF.

The rearrangement joins TRBV9 to TRBJ2-5, with a tentative D call TRBD2 (7 bases). The V gene lost 2 bases and the J gene lost 0 bases, with 14 bases spanning the gap. The V gene's germline CDR1 is SGDLS and CDR2 YYNGEE. CDR3 size: 16 residues. The CDR3 nucleotides are TGTGCCAGCAGCGTTCAGGGGAGGGCCGACCAAGAGACCCAGTACTTC. The encoded protein is CASSVQGRADQETQYF.

V gene TRBV19 combines with J gene TRBJ1-5, with D perhaps matching TRBD1 (5 bases). The germline V gene has CDR1 LNHDA and CDR2 SQIVND (reference sequence). V gave up 6 bases and J gave up 0 bases, with 12 bases separating them. This CDR3 is 15 amino acids long. CDR3: CASRTQTASNQPQHF. The CDR3 DNA is TGTGCCAGTAGAACCCAGACAGCTAGCAATCAGCCCCAGCATTTT. Using reference TRBV19 and TRBJ1-5 for the parts outside the CDR3, the full variable domain is DGGITQSPKYLFRKEGQNVTLSCEQNLNHDAMYWYRQDPGQGLRLIYYSQIVNDFQKGDIAEGYSVSREKKESFPLTVTSAQKNPTAFYLCASRTQTASNQPQHFGDGTRLSIL.

The chain carries TRBV7-3 and TRBJ2-7; TRBD2 matches 7 bases. The V gene end was trimmed by 5 bases and the J gene end by 8 bases; junction bases not matched to a gene: 9. CDR3 length: 13 amino acids. CDR1 is SGHTA and CDR2 is FQGTGA in the germline V gene. CDR3 in DNA: TGTGCCAGCAGCCCTCCCGGGAGGTCTAAGCAGTACTTC. Protein: CASSPPGRSKQYF.

This sequence joins TRBV7-9 and TRBJ2-5; tentatively, D is TRBD1 (6 bases). The CDR3 is 15 amino acids. Germline V lookup: CDR1 SEHNR, CDR2 FQNEAQ (reference sequence). V lost 4 bases and J 5 bases, leaving 17 bases between the germline ends. The CDR3 region has the DNA TGTGCCAGCAGCTGGGGGCGGAGGACAGCGGAGACCCAGTACTTC. Translation gives CASSWGRRTAETQYF.

The chain links TRBV7-9 to TRBJ2-1; D possibly corresponds to TRBD2 (6 bases). The CDR3 is 10 amino acids. Germline V gives CDR1 SEHNR, CDR2 FQNEAQ (reference sequence). Trimming removed 11 bases from V and 8 bases from J, with 10 bases in between. This CDR3 reads CAGGVDEQFF. The CDR3 nucleotides are TGTGCCGGCGGGGTGGATGAGCAGTTCTTC.

This rearrangement joins TRBV24-1 to TRBJ2-3; unclear D gene. The CDR3 length is 16 residues. The V gene's germline CDR1 is KGHDR and CDR2 SFDVKD. Trimming left V 1 base short and J 0 bases short, with 10 bases between. The CDR3 region has the DNA TGTGCCACCAGTGATTTTCGCGCCCTTAGCACAGATACGCAGTATTTT. This translates into CATSDFRALSTDTQYF.

The chain is built from TRBV6-5 and TRBJ1-5; 7 bases are a match to TRBD1. The CDR3 is 13 residues long. CDR1 and CDR2 from the germline V gene are MNHEY and SVGAGI. J gave up 6 bases and V 6 bases, and 5 bases lay outside the gene matches. CDR3 sequence: CASRTTGVQPQHF. The CDR3 DNA sequence: TGTGCCAGCAGAACTACAGGGGTTCAGCCCCAGCATTTT.

This sequence joins TRBV5-6 and TRBJ2-5; tentatively, D is TRBD1 (6 bases). Trimming took off 2 bases at V and 7 bases at J, with 18 bases between the two ends. CDR3 length: 15 amino acids. Germline V gives CDR1 SGHDT, CDR2 YYEEEE. CDR3 bases: TGTGCCAGCAGCTTCCCGACAGGCGGAGAGATGACCCAGTACTTC. Its protein product is CASSFPTGGEMTQYF. Complete variable domain (other parts from reference TRBV5-6 and TRBJ2-5): DAGVTQSPTHLIKTRGQQVTLRCSPKSGHDTVSWYQQALGQGPQFIFQYYEEEERQRGNFPDRFSGHQFPNYSSELNVNALLLGDSALYLCASSFPTGGEMTQYFGPGTRLLVL.

V and J are TRBV7-9 and TRBJ2-1, with D perhaps matching TRBD1 (5 bases). The CDR3 is made up of 13 amino acids. Germline-derived CDR1 and CDR2 are SEHNR and FQNEAQ (reference sequence). V lost 1 base to trimming and J lost 9 bases, with 10 bases between them. The CDR3 protein is CASSLEGISEQFF. The CDR3 DNA follows: TGTGCCAGCAGCTTAGAGGGGATCAGTGAGCAGTTCTTC.